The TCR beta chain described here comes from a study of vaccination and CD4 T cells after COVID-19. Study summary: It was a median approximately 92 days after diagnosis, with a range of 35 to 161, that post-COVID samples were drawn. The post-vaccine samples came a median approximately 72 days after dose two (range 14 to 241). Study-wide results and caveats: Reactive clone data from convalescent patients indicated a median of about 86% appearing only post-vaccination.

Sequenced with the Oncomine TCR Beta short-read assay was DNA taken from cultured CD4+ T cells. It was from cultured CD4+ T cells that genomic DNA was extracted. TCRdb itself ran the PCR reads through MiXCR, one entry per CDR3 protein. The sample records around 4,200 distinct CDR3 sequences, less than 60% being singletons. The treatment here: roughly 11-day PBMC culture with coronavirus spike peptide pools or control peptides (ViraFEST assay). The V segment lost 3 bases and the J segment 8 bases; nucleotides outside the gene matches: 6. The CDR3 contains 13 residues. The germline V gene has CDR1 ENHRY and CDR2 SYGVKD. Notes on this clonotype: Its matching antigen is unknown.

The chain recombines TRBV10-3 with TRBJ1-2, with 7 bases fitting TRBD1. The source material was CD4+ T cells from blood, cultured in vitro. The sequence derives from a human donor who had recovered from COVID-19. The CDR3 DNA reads TGTGCCATCAGTGAATCAGGGGGTCGAGGCTACACCTTC. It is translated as CAISESGGRGYTF.